This T cell receptor beta chain was captured by sequencing in a study of vaccination and CD4 T cells after COVID-19. The wider study: Overlapping SARS-CoV-2, HCoV-NL63, HCoV-OC43 and HCoV-229E spike peptides stimulated the cells.

Study-wide findings and caveats: Median SARS-CoV-2-reactive clonotype numbers rose nonsignificantly, about 20 to 38. Convalescent patients showed a median about 90% of reactive clones that were seen only post-vaccination.

The treatment is: roughly 11-day PBMC culture with coronavirus spike peptide pools or control peptides (ViraFEST assay). Germline values: CDR1 MNHNS, CDR2 SASEGT. Trimming shortened V by 0 bases and J by 4 bases, and 7 bases separated the two germline ends. The CDR3 sequence is 14 residues long. Cultured CD4+ T cells had their DNA profiled by the Oncomine TCR Beta short-read assay. Genomic DNA was drawn out of CD4+ T cells grown in culture. Using its own MiXCR run on the PCR reads, TCRdb lists one record per CDR3 protein. Among more than 14,000 distinct CDR3 sequences, almost 50% were seen once, and the ten largest hold roughly 25%. For this clonotype: Its target is unknown.

The chain employs TRBV6-1 and TRBJ2-1; unclear D gene. The TCR comes from a human donor with COVID-19. The sample consisted of cultured CD4+ T cells from blood, taken after SARS-CoV-2 vaccination. Written as DNA, the CDR3 is TGTGCCAGCAGTGAAGCCGACATTTACAATGAGCAGTTCTTC. Translation: CASSEADIYNEQFF.